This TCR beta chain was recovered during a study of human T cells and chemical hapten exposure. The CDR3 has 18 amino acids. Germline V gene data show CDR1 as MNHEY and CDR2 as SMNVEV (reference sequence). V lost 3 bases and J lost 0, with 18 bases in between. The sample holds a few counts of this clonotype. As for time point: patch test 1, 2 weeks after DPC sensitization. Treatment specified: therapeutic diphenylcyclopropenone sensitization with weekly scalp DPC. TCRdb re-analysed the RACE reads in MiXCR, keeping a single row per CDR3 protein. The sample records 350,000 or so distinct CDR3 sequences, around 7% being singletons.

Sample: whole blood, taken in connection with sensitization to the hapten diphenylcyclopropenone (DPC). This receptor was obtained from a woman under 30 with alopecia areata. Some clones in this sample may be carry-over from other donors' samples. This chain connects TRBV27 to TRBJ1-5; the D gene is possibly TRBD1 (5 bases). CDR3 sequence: CASSFRFSKGYSNQPQHF. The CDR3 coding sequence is TGTGCCAGCAGTTTTCGGTTTAGTAAGGGGTATAGCAATCAGCCCCAGCATTTT.